A selection of T cell receptor beta chains follows, all from one sample in a study of blood T cell repertoires in COVID-19. Assay: immunoSEQ multiplex PCR; the TCRdb copy retains only in-frame clones and omits some. Of roughly 69,000 clones in the sample, 90% were seen once. Material: peripheral blood. All receptors derive from a man over 45 with acute or convalescent COVID-19. Both conserved end residues are part of each CDR3. Fields, in order: V gene, D gene, clone size, J gene, CDR3 protein, CDR3 DNA. D genes are given only for firm matches. Some rows have no size entry. The others give once, few or many, or a class for an expanded clone.

TRBV6-2/TRBV6-3	.	.	TRBJ2-7	CASSRPLALLPGEQYF	TGTGCCAGCAGTCGTCCGCTAGCGCTCCTTCCCGGGGAGCAGTACTTC
TRBV18	TRBD1	.	TRBJ1-3	CASSPPGTASGNTIYF	TGTGCCAGCTCACCTCCGGGGACAGCCTCTGGAAACACCATATATTTT
TRBV12-1	.	.	TRBJ2-1	CASSFNGSPYNEQFF	TGTGCCAGCAGCTTTAACGGGAGCCCCTACAATGAGCAGTTCTTC
TRBV5-8	.	.	TRBJ2-1	CASMRWRAQINEQFF	TGTGCCAGCATGAGGTGGCGGGCCCAAATCAATGAGCAGTTCTTC
TRBV11-2	TRBD1	.	TRBJ1-6	CASSLTRDRGASPLHF	TGTGCCAGCAGCTTGACGAGGGACAGGGGTGCTTCACCCCTCCACTTT
TRBV7-8	TRBD1	.	TRBJ2-7	CASRPARDRGWEQYF	TGTGCCAGCAGACCCGCCCGGGACAGGGGGTGGGAGCAGTACTTC
TRBV3-1/TRBV3-2	TRBD1	.	TRBJ1-3	CASSQKGDSSGNTIYF	TGTGCCAGCAGCCAAAAGGGGGACAGCTCTGGAAACACCATATATTTT
TRBV3-1/TRBV3-2	.	many	TRBJ2-1	CASSPGGTLSSYNEQFF	TGTGCCAGCAGCCCTGGGGGGACCCTCAGCTCCTACAATGAGCAGTTCTTC
TRBV5-1	.	.	TRBJ1-1	CASSLVAGALRNTEAFF	TGCGCCAGCAGCTTGGTAGCGGGGGCGCTTAGAAACACTGAAGCTTTCTTT
TRBV29-1	.	.	TRBJ1-4	CSVPAQQGVREKLFF	TGCAGCGTGCCAGCTCAACAGGGAGTTCGTGAAAAACTGTTTTTT
TRBV27	TRBD1	.	TRBJ2-7	CASRWGTASPYEQYF	TGTGCCAGCAGATGGGGGACAGCCTCGCCCTACGAGCAGTACTTC
TRBV13	.	.	TRBJ2-3	CASVAMGAADTQYF	TGTGCCAGCGTGGCTATGGGCGCCGCAGATACGCAGTATTTT
TRBV30	TRBD1	.	TRBJ1-1	CAWSRRDREFTEAFF	TGTGCCTGGAGCCGTCGGGACAGGGAATTCACTGAAGCTTTCTTT
TRBV6-5	TRBD1	.	TRBJ1-1	CASSTKQGAPRAFF	TGTGCCAGCAGTACGAAGCAGGGGGCGCCGAGGGCTTTCTTT
TRBV6-1	.	.	TRBJ1-6	CASSARQTRYNSPLHF	TGTGCCAGCAGTGCAAGACAGACTCGCTATAATTCACCCCTCCACTTT
TRBV30	TRBD1	.	TRBJ2-7	CAWSVPGQGHYEQYF	TGTGCCTGGAGTGTACCGGGACAGGGGCACTACGAGCAGTACTTC
TRBV10-3	TRBD1	.	TRBJ1-2	CAISEPNRGGYGYTF	TGTGCCATCAGTGAGCCGAACAGGGGCGGCTATGGCTACACCTTC
TRBV7-9	TRBD1	few	TRBJ2-1	CASSSRQGLYPEQFF	TGTGCCAGCAGCTCCCGACAGGGGCTTTATCCTGAGCAGTTCTTC
TRBV2	.	.	TRBJ1-1	CASNRALNTEAFF	TGTGCCAGCAACAGGGCTCTGAACACTGAAGCTTTCTTT
TRBV3-1/TRBV3-2	TRBD1	.	TRBJ2-5	CASRDRGRETQYF	TGTGCCAGCAGGGACAGGGGGCGGGAGACCCAGTACTTC
TRBV6-5	TRBD2	few	TRBJ2-3	CASSGLAGVDTQYF	TGTGCCAGCAGCGGACTAGCGGGAGTGGATACGCAGTATTTT
TRBV11-2	.	.	TRBJ2-5	CASSSGGKTQYF	TGTGCCAGCAGCTCTGGCGGCAAGACCCAGTACTTC
TRBV27	.	.	TRBJ1-1	CASRPDQGLGNTEAFF	TGTGCCAGCAGACCTGATCAGGGGCTAGGGAACACTGAAGCTTTCTTT
TRBV10-1	TRBD1	.	TRBJ2-7	CAKDRDRDAYEQYF	TGCGCCAAGGACCGGGACAGGGATGCCTACGAGCAGTACTTC
TRBV2	.	.	TRBJ1-6	CASSVQGLHSPLHF	TGTGCCAGCAGTGTCCAGGGGCTCCATTCACCCCTCCACTTT
TRBV5-5	TRBD2	.	TRBJ2-7	CASSLVIAGGLGEQYF	TGTGCCAGCAGCTTGGTAATAGCGGGAGGGCTCGGCGAGCAGTACTTC
TRBV5-1	.	.	TRBJ2-2	CASSLDSGSGELFF	TGCGCCAGCAGCTTGGACTCCGGGTCCGGGGAGCTGTTTTTT
TRBV18	TRBD2	.	TRBJ2-3	CASSPLAGGPSDTQYF	TGTGCCAGCTCACCCTTAGCGGGAGGGCCAAGCGATACGCAGTATTTT
TRBV5-1	.	.	TRBJ2-1	CASSLAGSNEQFF	TGCGCCAGCAGCTTGGCAGGGTCCAATGAGCAGTTCTTC
TRBV2	.	.	TRBJ1-1	CASSRDRNEAFF	TGTGCCAGCAGCCGAGACAGGAATGAAGCTTTCTTT
TRBV5-1	TRBD2	.	TRBJ2-7	CASSPGGDYVEQYF	TGCGCCAGCAGCCCGGGAGGAGACTACGTCGAGCAGTACTTC
TRBV4-1	.	few	TRBJ1-1	CASSQGEQGITEAFF	TGCGCCAGCAGCCAAGGGGAACAGGGAATCACTGAAGCTTTCTTT
TRBV19	.	.	TRBJ2-3	CASSITRESDTQYF	TGTGCCAGTAGTATTACCCGGGAGAGTGATACGCAGTATTTT
TRBV5-1	TRBD1	once	TRBJ1-2	CASSPNTGVHGYGYTF	TGCGCCAGCAGCCCGAATACAGGGGTGCATGGGTATGGCTACACCTTC
TRBV7-8	.	.	TRBJ2-5	CASSLASAETQYF	TGTGCCAGCAGCTTAGCTAGTGCAGAGACCCAGTACTTC
TRBV7-9	TRBD2	.	TRBJ2-7	CASSLLREPYEQYF	TGTGCCAGCAGCTTATTGCGGGAGCCCTACGAGCAGTACTTC
TRBV6-5	.	.	TRBJ1-6	CASSWQYNSPLHF	TGTGCCAGCAGTTGGCAGTATAATTCACCCCTCCACTTT
TRBV27	.	.	TRBJ2-7	CASSLGGYEQYF	TGTGCCAGCAGTTTAGGGGGGTACGAGCAGTACTTC
TRBV10-3	.	.	TRBJ1-6	CAISEEAQGNSPLHF	TGTGCCATCAGTGAAGAAGCACAGGGTAATTCACCCCTCCACTTT
TRBV27	.	few	TRBJ2-7	CASSVTTFYEQYF	TGTGCCAGCAGTGTAACAACCTTCTACGAGCAGTACTTC
TRBV10-3	.	.	TRBJ2-7	CAISDSLGGRYEQYF	TGTGCCATCAGTGACTCTCTAGGCGGGCGGTACGAGCAGTACTTC
TRBV24-1	TRBD1	.	TRBJ2-7	CATSAGTGHYEQYF	TGTGCCACCAGTGCCGGGACAGGACACTACGAGCAGTACTTC
TRBV5-1	TRBD1	once	TRBJ2-1	CASSSGQGTSYNEQFF	TGCGCCAGCAGCTCGGGACAGGGGACTTCCTACAATGAGCAGTTCTTC